These T cell receptor beta chains were read from a single sample in a study of T cell responses to AZD1222 COVID-19 vaccine. Generated by immunoSEQ multiplex PCR, the TCRdb table keeps only in-frame clones and is missing some. This sample yields around 110,000 clones, of which 91% are seen a single time; roughly a fifth belongs to the top ten. The sample consisted of peripheral blood, taken on day 0 of AZD1222 vaccination. The source is an adult in good health. Each CDR3 is given with its conserved first and last residue. A D gene is named only where the DNA matches it firmly. Size values are once, few and many counts, or a class for expanded clones, and some rows have none.

j_call | v_call | clone_size | d_call | cdr3_nt | cdr3_aa
TRBJ1-6 | TRBV3-1/TRBV3-2 | . | . | TGTGCCAGCAGCCCCCTGGGACCGGGGGCCAGCTCCTATAATTCACCCCTCCACTTT | CASSPLGPGASSYNSPLHF
TRBJ2-6 | TRBV4-3 | . | . | TGCGCCAGCAGCCAAACCCAGCAATCAGGGGCCAACGTCCTGACTTTC | CASSQTQQSGANVLTF
TRBJ2-1 | TRBV1 | . | . | TGCACCACTCCCGGCCCGTGTGGGGCGGGGGCCAGATACAATGAGCAGTTCTTC | CTTPGPCGAGARYNEQFF
TRBJ1-5 | TRBV19 | . | TRBD1 | TGTGCCAGTAGTATGGCGGGGACAGGTCAGCCCCAGCATTTT | CASSMAGTGQPQHF
TRBJ2-1 | TRBV28 | few | TRBD1 | TGTGCCAGCAGGGGACAGGGGGTTTTTGAGCAGTTCTTC | CASRGQGVFEQFF
TRBJ1-2 | TRBV27 | few | . | TGTGCCAGCAGTTTATACGGAGAGAATAACTATGGCTACACCTTC | CASSLYGENNYGYTF
TRBJ2-5 | TRBV28 | . | TRBD1 | TGTGCCAGCAGTCCCGGGGACAGCCAAGAGACCCAGTACTTC | CASSPGDSQETQYF
TRBJ2-2 | TRBV19 | once | . | TGTGCCAGTTCCAGGTTTGGGCGAGACACCGGGGAGCTGTTTTTT | CASSRFGRDTGELFF
TRBJ1-2 | TRBV19 | . | TRBD1 | TGTGCCAGTAGTAGGACAGGGGGCGATGGCTACACCTTC | CASSRTGGDGYTF
TRBJ1-2 | TRBV3-1/TRBV3-2 | . | . | TGTGCCAGCAGCCATATACAGGGATTAGCTAACTATGGCTACACCTTC | CASSHIQGLANYGYTF
TRBJ2-7 | TRBV6-5 | . | . | TGTGCCAGCAGAAGTGCCGTTGAGCAGTACTTC | CASRSAVEQYF
TRBJ2-7 | TRBV6-2/TRBV6-3 | . | TRBD1 | TGTGCCAGCAGTTATCGTGGGGACAGGGTTGGCGAGCAGTACTTC | CASSYRGDRVGEQYF
TRBJ2-5 | TRBV27 | . | TRBD1 | TGTGCCAGTGGGGACAGGCGAGAGACCCAGTACTTC | CASGDRRETQYF
TRBJ2-7 | TRBV30 | few | TRBD1 | TGTGCCTGGAGAGGTATGGGGCAGGGGGCCGAGCAGTACTTC | CAWRGMGQGAEQYF
TRBJ1-4 | TRBV4-3 | many | TRBD1 | TGCGCCAGCAGCCAAGATTTGGGGACAGGGTCTGAAAAACTGTTTTTT | CASSQDLGTGSEKLFF
TRBJ1-2 | TRBV5-5 | . | . | TGTGCCAGCAGCCTAGCAGCTAACTATGGCTACACCTTC | CASSLAANYGYTF
TRBJ1-1 | TRBV5-6 | . | TRBD1 | TGTGCCAGCAGCCGACAGGGGGCCGTGAACACTGAAGCTTTCTTT | CASSRQGAVNTEAFF
TRBJ2-5 | TRBV4-3 | . | . | TGCGCCAGCAGCCAAGTTGGGTGGGTCAGGGGGGTAGAGACCCAGTACTTC | CASSQVGWVRGVETQYF
TRBJ2-4 | TRBV7-8 | . | TRBD2 | TGTGCCAGCAGCTTAGTAAGGCGGGGGGGCCGAGACATTCAGTACTTC | CASSLVRRGGRDIQYF
TRBJ1-2 | TRBV2 | . | TRBD1 | TGTGCCAGGGGACAGCTCCCTCCAGATGGCTACACCTTC | CARGQLPPDGYTF
TRBJ2-3 | TRBV7-9 | once | TRBD1 | TGTGCCAGCAGCCCAGGGACAGAAGCAGATACGCAGTATTTT | CASSPGTEADTQYF
TRBJ2-1 | TRBV9 | . | . | TGTGCCAGCAGCGTTCCTGGGGCTACAAATAAGCAGTTCTTC | CASSVPGATNKQFF
TRBJ1-1 | TRBV11-2 | . | . | TGTGCCAGCAGCCAGGACAATGGTTGGGGAGAAGCTTTCTTT | CASSQDNGWGEAFF
TRBJ2-1 | TRBV7-2 | . | . | TGTGCCAGCAGCTTAGGAGGGGGGATTATCAATGAGCAGTTCTTC | CASSLGGGIINEQFF
TRBJ2-5 | TRBV27 | . | TRBD2 | TGTGCCAGCAGTTTGCGGGGGGAGAAAGAGACCCAGTACTTC | CASSLRGEKETQYF
TRBJ1-2 | TRBV12-3/TRBV12-4 | . | TRBD1 | TGTGCCAGCACCCGCAGGGGGCGCGGAGGCTACACCTTC | CASTRRGRGGYTF
TRBJ1-2 | TRBV6-6 | . | . | TGTGCCAGCAGTCCCCCACCGAGATGGGCGAGGTACGGTGGCTACACCTTC | CASSPPPRWARYGGYTF
TRBJ2-3 | TRBV12-2 | . | . | TGTGCAAGTCGCTTCGGACTAGCGGGGTTCACAGATACGCAGTATTTT | CASRFGLAGFTDTQYF
TRBJ2-2 | TRBV7-3 | . | TRBD2 | TGTGCCAGCAGCCTCTTAAGCACCCCGGGACTAGCGGGGGGGCCGGGGGAGCTGTTTTTT | CASSLLSTPGLAGGPGELFF
TRBJ2-3 | TRBV6-5 | . | . | TGTGCCAGCAGTTACGGCACAGATACGCAGTATTTT | CASSYGTDTQYF
TRBJ2-1 | TRBV5-1 | . | TRBD2 | TGCGCCAGCAGCTTTAGCGGGGGGGCCGGAGAGCAGTTCTTC | CASSFSGGAGEQFF
TRBJ2-1 | TRBV5-4 | . | . | TGTGCCAGCAGCTCCCCTCGGGCCGATGAGCAGTTCTTC | CASSSPRADEQFF